The clone carrying this T cell receptor (beta chain) was observed a few times. The antigen remains unidentified. Regarding treatment: roughly ten-day PBMC culture with coronavirus spike peptide pools or control peptides (ViraFEST assay). This sample was included in a study of vaccination and CD4 T cells after COVID-19. Sequence data for DNA of cultured CD4+ T cells were generated by the Oncomine TCR Beta short-read assay. The authors extracted genomic DNA from cultured CD4+ T cells. From the PCR reads, TCRdb called clonotypes with MiXCR, one entry per CDR3 protein. The sample lists about 15,000 distinct CDR3 sequences; about 55% were seen once. The junction had 10 bases not matched to a gene; V was cut back by 4 bases and J by 7 bases. Germline CDR1 is LNHDA and CDR2 is SQIVND (reference sequence). The CDR3 spans 15 residues. General observations from the study: Spike mono-reactivity was the property of 304 of 307 vaccine-specific clones in convalescent patients.

J is TRBJ1-5 and V is TRBV19, with 7 positions matching TRBD1. The source material was CD4+ T cells from blood, cultured in vitro, sampled before SARS-CoV-2 vaccination. This clonotype was sampled from a human donor who had recovered from COVID-19. The CDR3 bases are TGTGCCAGTAGTAGACAGGGAGTATCACTCCAGCCCCAGCATTTT. Its protein product is CASSRQGVSLQPQHF. Full variable domain (remainder filled in from reference TRBV19 and TRBJ1-5): DGGITQSPKYLFRKEGQNVTLSCEQNLNHDAMYWYRQDPGQGLRLIYYSQIVNDFQKGDIAEGYSVSREKKESFPLTVTSAQKNPTAFYLCASSRQGVSLQPQHFGDGTRLSIL.